This TCR beta chain came from a study of CD8+ T cells in alopecia areata. Study background: Those treated were given oral tofacitinib at 5 to 10 mg twice daily.

The germline V gene has CDR1 SGDLS and CDR2 YYNGEE. The CDR3 has 17 residues. The V end was cut by 0 bases, the J end by 0 bases, with 10 bases between. For this clone: The antigen is unknown.

Treatment described: oral pan-JAK inhibitor, 5-10 mg twice daily. Overall study findings and caveats: Affected scalp, especially in alopecia totalis/universalis, had a higher clonality than normal scalp did.

Following RNA extraction, reverse transcription yielded cDNA that acted as the sequencing template. Only in-frame clones appear in the TCRdb table, and some are missing; sequencing was by immunoSEQ multiplex PCR. The sample yields roughly 200,000 clones, 60% to 70% seen once. The receptor was isolated from a human donor with alopecia areata. The input for sequencing was CD4+ T cells sorted from blood, taken at week 4, from a patient treated with tofacitinib. The rearrangement uses TRBV9 and TRBJ2-6; D remains ambiguous. CDR3 sequence: CASSVGQFFSGANVLTF. The CDR3 region has the DNA TGTGCCAGCAGCGTAGGCCAGTTTTTCTCTGGGGCCAACGTCCTGACTTTC.